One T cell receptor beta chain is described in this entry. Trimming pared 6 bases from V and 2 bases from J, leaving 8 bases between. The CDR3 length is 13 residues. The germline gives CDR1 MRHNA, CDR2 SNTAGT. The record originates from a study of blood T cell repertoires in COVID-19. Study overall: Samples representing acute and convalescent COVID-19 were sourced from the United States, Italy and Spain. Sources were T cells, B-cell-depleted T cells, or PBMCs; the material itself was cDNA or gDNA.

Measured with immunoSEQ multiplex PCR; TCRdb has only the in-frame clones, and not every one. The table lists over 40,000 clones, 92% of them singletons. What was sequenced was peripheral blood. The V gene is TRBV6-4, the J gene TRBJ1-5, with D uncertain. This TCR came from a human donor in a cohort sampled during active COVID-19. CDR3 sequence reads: CASSQEGNQPQHF. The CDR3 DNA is TGTGCCAGCAGCCAGGAAGGCAATCAGCCCCAGCATTTT.